These 18 T cell receptor beta chains originate from one sample sequenced in a study of blood T cell repertoires in COVID-19 (dated by TCRdb to the early 2020s). The method behind the library was the immunoSEQ multiplex PCR assay. Sourced from immuneACCESS, this table was stored by TCRdb with only in-frame sequences that have V and J called. A share of the clones is absent; for the studies checked, an unresolved V gene accounts for under half, and the remainder has no known explanation. Recorded for this sample are roughly 300,000 clones; roughly 86% of them occurred a single time. The top ten hold less than 10% of the sample. Source material: peripheral blood. These receptors all come from a man between 18 and 29 years old with active or convalescent COVID-19.

The chain uses TRBV6-1 and TRBJ2-1; D possibly corresponds to TRBD2 (5 bases). Germline CDR1 and CDR2: MNHNS and SASEGT. There are 14 residues in the CDR3. The V gene lost 3 bases and the J gene lost 8 bases, with 14 bases spanning the gap. CDR3 region: CASSDQLEVHEQFF. The CDR3 DNA follows: TGTGCCAGCAGTGATCAATTGGAGGTCCATGAGCAGTTCTTC.

The chain carries TRBV11-3 and TRBJ1-2; the D gene is possibly TRBD1 (5 bases). Trimming removed 5 bases from V and 7 bases from J, with 11 bases in between. This CDR3 is 12 amino acids long. The germline CDR1 and CDR2 sequences are SGHNT and YENEEA. The CDR3 DNA is TGTGCCAGCAGCCACGGGGACTCTGGCTACACCTTC. Encoded protein: CASSHGDSGYTF. Full variable domain (remainder filled in from reference TRBV11-3 and TRBJ1-2): EAGVVQSPRYKIIEKKQPVAFWCNPISGHNTLYWYLQNLGQGPELLIRYENEEAVDDSQLPKDRFSAERLKGVDSTLKIQPAELGDSAVYLCASSHGDSGYTFGSGTRLTVV.

This rearrangement joins TRBV11-2 to TRBJ2-5; the match to TRBD1 covers 12 bases. Germline CDR1 reads SGHAT; CDR2 reads FQNNGV. This CDR3 has 14 residues. With 5 bases clipped from V and 7 bases from J, the junction kept 5 bases outside the gene matches. CDR3 loop: CASSQGGQGATQYF. The DNA for the CDR3 is TGTGCCAGCAGCCAAGGGGGACAGGGGGCGACCCAGTACTTC.

The rearrangement joins TRBV29-1 to TRBJ2-7; D is ambiguous. Trimming left V 4 bases short and J 0 bases short, with 10 bases between. The CDR3 extends over 13 amino acids. Germline CDR1 SQVTM, CDR2 ANQGSEA. CDR3 protein: CSVGVATSYEQYF. CDR3 nucleotides: TGCAGCGTTGGTGTAGCTACCTCCTACGAGCAGTACTTC.

This clone was counted a few times. The V and J genes are TRBV4-3 and TRBJ2-7, with 8 bases that match TRBD1. The germline CDR1 and CDR2 sequences are LGHNA and YSLEER. The CDR3 has 14 amino acids. With 1 base clipped from V and 5 bases from J, the junction kept 4 bases outside the gene matches. The DNA for the CDR3 is TGCGCCAGCAGCCAAGGGACAGGGTCCCACGAGCAGTACTTC. Amino acid sequence: CASSQGTGSHEQYF.

V usage is TRBV10-1 and J usage is TRBJ1-1; 7 nucleotides match TRBD1. The CDR3 has 13 amino acids. CDR1 is WNHNN, CDR2 SYGVQD, per germline (reference sequence). V trimming: 7 bases; J trimming: 6 bases; junction bases outside the gene matches: 8. CDR3 protein: CASNRDRLSEAFF. Written as DNA, the CDR3 is TGCGCCAGCAATCGGGACAGACTATCTGAAGCTTTCTTT.

This clone was detected only once. The genes are TRBV11-2 and TRBJ1-6; D is ambiguous. The CDR3 length is 17 residues. V lost 1 base and J lost 0, with 10 bases in between. The V gene's germline CDR1 is SGHAT and CDR2 FQNNGV. CDR3 nucleotides: TGTGCCAGCAGCTTAGGGCCGTTTTTCTCCTATAATTCACCCCTCCACTTT. It is translated as CASSLGPFFSYNSPLHF.

The rearrangement joins TRBV5-8 to TRBJ2-7; D possibly corresponds to TRBD2 (5 bases). The CDR3 is 15 residues long. V lost 5 bases and J 3 bases, leaving 18 bases between the germline ends. Looked up from germline, CDR1 is SGHTS and CDR2 is YDEGEE. The CDR3 sequence: CASREFWTGDYEQYF. CDR3 in DNA: TGTGCCAGCAGGGAATTCTGGACTGGTGACTACGAGCAGTACTTC.

This clone was counted only a few times. The genes are TRBV10-3 and TRBJ1-1, with unresolved D. Germline lookup yields CDR1 ENHRY and CDR2 SYGVKD. The V end lost 4 bases, the J end lost 3 bases, and 6 bases lay between the germline ends. This CDR3 region has 12 residues. DNA for the CDR3: TGTGCCATCAGTGGGAGGGACACTGAAGCTTTCTTT. Its translation: CAISGRDTEAFF.

Written as DNA, the CDR3 is TGCGCCAGCAGCCGAGGGACAGGCATGAACACTGAAGCTTTCTTT. Translation gives CASSRGTGMNTEAFF. The chain joins TRBV4-3 to TRBJ1-1; 8 bases align to TRBD1. The V segment lost 4 bases and the J segment 0 bases; nucleotides outside the gene matches: 4. Germline V gene data show CDR1 as LGHNA and CDR2 as YSLEER. This CDR3 comprises 15 residues.

This clone was observed once. J is TRBJ2-3 and V is TRBV20-1, with 10 nucleotides matching TRBD2. The CDR3 length is 20 residues. The trim removed 3 bases at V and 5 bases at J, leaving 23 bases unmatched. Germline-derived CDR1 and CDR2 are DFQATT and SNEGSKA (reference sequence). The CDR3 protein is CSASALAAAGSGGRGDTQYF. The CDR3 coding sequence is TGCAGTGCTAGTGCCCTGGCCGCTGCGGGTAGCGGGGGGCGGGGAGATACGCAGTATTTT.

The rearrangement joins TRBV6-6 to TRBJ1-1, with 9 bases fitting TRBD1. Germline V gives CDR1 MNHNY, CDR2 SVGAGI (reference sequence). CDR3 length: 16 amino acids. The J segment lost 0 bases and the V segment lost 7 bases, leaving 9 bases of the junction unmatched. In DNA form, the CDR3 reads TGTGCCAGCAATCAACCGGGACAGGGCGTGAACACTGAAGCTTTCTTT. Protein sequence: CASNQPGQGVNTEAFF.

The rearrangement joins TRBV5-1 to TRBJ2-5; TRBD1 matches 8 bases. Losses at the gene ends were 5 bases for V and 4 bases for J; bases not matched to a gene: 7. Germline V gene lookup returns CDR1 SGHRS and CDR2 YFSETQ. This CDR3 has 14 amino acids. In nucleotides, the CDR3 is TGCGCCAGCAGTAGTCCTGGACAGGGAGAGACCCAGTACTTC. This codes for CASSSPGQGETQYF. Combining the CDR3 with reference TRBV5-1 and TRBJ2-5 gives the whole variable domain KAGVTQTPRYLIKTRGQQVTLSCSPISGHRSVSWYQQTPGQGLQFLFEYFSETQRNKGNFPGRFSGRQFSNSRSEMNVSTLELGDSALYLCASSSPGQGETQYFGPGTRLLVL.

The V and J genes are TRBV19 and TRBJ2-5; TRBD1 agrees at 8 bases. Per the germline V gene, CDR1 is LNHDA and CDR2 is SQIVND (reference sequence). With V trimmed by 7 bases and J by 4 bases, 8 bases remained unmatched. The CDR3 is 14 amino acids. The CDR3 protein is CASNPTGEVETQYF. Written as DNA, the CDR3 is TGTGCCAGTAACCCGACAGGGGAAGTAGAGACCCAGTACTTC.

The rearrangement uses TRBV19 and TRBJ2-7; 10 nucleotides line up with TRBD1. The junction had 4 bases not matched to a gene; V was cut back by 5 bases and J by 3 bases. Per the germline V gene, CDR1 is LNHDA and CDR2 is SQIVND (reference sequence). This CDR3 contains 14 residues. The CDR3 reads CASSATGGDYEQYF. The CDR3 nucleotides read TGTGCCAGTAGTGCGACAGGGGGCGACTACGAGCAGTACTTC. The full variable domain, rest sourced from reference TRBV19 and TRBJ2-7, is DGGITQSPKYLFRKEGQNVTLSCEQNLNHDAMYWYRQDPGQGLRLIYYSQIVNDFQKGDIAEGYSVSREKKESFPLTVTSAQKNPTAFYLCASSATGGDYEQYFGPGTRLTVT.

This sequence joins TRBV5-3 and TRBJ2-2, with 7 bases aligning to TRBD2. TRBV5-3 is reported as an ORF; its role is uncertain. The CDR3 is 19 residues long. With 4 bases clipped from V and 2 bases from J, the junction kept 17 bases outside the gene matches. The CDR3 is CARSRPGAGEALNTGELFF. CDR3 coding DNA: TGTGCCAGAAGCCGCCCCGGGGCGGGGGAGGCTTTAAACACCGGGGAGCTGTTTTTT.

There are many counts of this clone. The chain has TRBV6-4 and TRBJ2-3; 10 nucleotides line up with TRBD1. Per germline, CDR1 MRHNA and CDR2 SNTAGT. The CDR3 spans 15 residues. J gave up 4 bases and V 0 bases, and 1 base lay outside the gene matches. The CDR3 here is CASSDSGTGADTQYF. DNA of the CDR3: TGTGCCAGCAGTGACTCCGGGACAGGGGCAGATACGCAGTATTTT.

The chain recombines TRBV19 with TRBJ1-1; maybe TRBD1 (5 bases). The CDR3 loop spans 14 amino acids. Trimming pared 1 base from V and 4 bases from J, leaving 10 bases between. CDR1 LNHDA and CDR2 SQIVND come from the germline V gene (reference sequence). CDR3 sequence: CASSIVGLATEAFF. Written as DNA, the CDR3 is TGTGCCAGTAGTATAGTGGGGCTTGCCACTGAAGCTTTCTTT. Combining the CDR3 with reference TRBV19 and TRBJ1-1 gives the whole variable domain DGGITQSPKYLFRKEGQNVTLSCEQNLNHDAMYWYRQDPGQGLRLIYYSQIVNDFQKGDIAEGYSVSREKKESFPLTVTSAQKNPTAFYLCASSIVGLATEAFFGQGTRLTVV.